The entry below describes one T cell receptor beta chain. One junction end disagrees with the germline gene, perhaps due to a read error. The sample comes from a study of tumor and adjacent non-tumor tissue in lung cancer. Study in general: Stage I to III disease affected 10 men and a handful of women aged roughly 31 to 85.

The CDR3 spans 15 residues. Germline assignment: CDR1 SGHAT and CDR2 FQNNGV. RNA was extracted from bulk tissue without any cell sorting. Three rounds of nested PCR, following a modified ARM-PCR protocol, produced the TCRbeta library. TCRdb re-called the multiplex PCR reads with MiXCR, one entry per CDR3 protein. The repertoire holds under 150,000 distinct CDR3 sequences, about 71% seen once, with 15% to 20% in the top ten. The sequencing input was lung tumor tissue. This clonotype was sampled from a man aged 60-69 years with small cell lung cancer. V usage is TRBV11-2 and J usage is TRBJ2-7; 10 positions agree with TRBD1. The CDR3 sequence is CVSNRTWTGGYEQYF. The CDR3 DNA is TGTGTCAGCAACCGGACCTGGACAGGGGGATACGAGCAGTACTTC.